This T cell receptor beta chain was documented in a study of blood T cell repertoires in COVID-19. Looking at the study overall: The study drew acute and convalescent COVID-19 samples from the United States, Italy and Spain. PBMCs, B-cell-depleted T cells, or T cells were the source of the cDNA or gDNA that made up the material.

V was clipped by 1 base and J by 8 bases, with 16 bases between them. The germline CDR1 and CDR2 sequences are SGHAT and FQNNGV. This CDR3 region has 15 residues. Original data processing: Reference gene primer amplification yielded estimated nucleated cell counts. Sequenced by immunoSEQ multiplex PCR; TCRdb stores in-frame clones only, minus some. For V, J and clone size, that table is used; D and trimming come from the DNA. The data contain some 380,000 clones, around 90% of them singletons. This clone has only a few counts. The rearrangement links TRBV11-2 to TRBJ2-3; a possible D gene is TRBD2 (6 bases). The source material was peripheral blood. The TCR was taken from a man between 18 and 35 years old with active or convalescent COVID-19. Here the CDR3 DNA reads TGTGCCAGCAGCTTAGTTGCGGGATACCCAGTTACGCAGTATTTT. Amino acid sequence: CASSLVAGYPVTQYF.